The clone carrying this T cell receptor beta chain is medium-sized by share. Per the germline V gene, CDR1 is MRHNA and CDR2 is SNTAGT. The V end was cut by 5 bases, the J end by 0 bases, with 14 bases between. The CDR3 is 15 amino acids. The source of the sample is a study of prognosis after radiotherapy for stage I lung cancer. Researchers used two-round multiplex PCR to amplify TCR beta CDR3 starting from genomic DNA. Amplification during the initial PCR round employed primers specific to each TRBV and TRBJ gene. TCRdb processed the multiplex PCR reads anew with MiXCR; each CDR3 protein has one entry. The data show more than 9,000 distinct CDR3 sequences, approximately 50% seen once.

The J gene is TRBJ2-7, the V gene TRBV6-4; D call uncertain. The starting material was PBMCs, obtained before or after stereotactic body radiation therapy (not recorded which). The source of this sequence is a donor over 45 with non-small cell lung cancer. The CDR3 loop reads CASSYTSASSYEQYF. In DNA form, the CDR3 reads TGTGCCAGCAGTTACACCAGCGCGAGCTCCTACGAGCAGTACTTC.